The clone carrying this TCR beta chain has at least ten counts. This sample's time point: sample taken at primary tumor resection. Samples were obtained from more than 70 donors, all untreated early-stage non-small cell lung cancer patients. V lost 6 bases, J lost 5 bases, and 10 bases stayed unmatched. This CDR3 has 14 residues. Germline CDR1 reads DFQATT; CDR2 reads SNEGSKA (reference sequence). These data belong to a study of spatial heterogeneity in lung cancer. Overall study context: Each time, sequencing found more beta-chain sequences than alpha-chain sequences.

TCRdb reprocessed the 5' RACE reads via MiXCR and lists one record per CDR3 protein. Here the sample spans about 38,000 distinct CDR3 sequences, around 7.2% being singletons. Sequenced here: PBMCs, sampled at surgery. V is TRBV20-1 and J is TRBJ2-1; 7 nucleotides align to TRBD2. This receptor was identified in a male donor with early-stage non-small cell lung cancer. This CDR3 reads CSAPGLAANNEQFF. DNA of the CDR3: TGCAGTGCCCCCGGGCTAGCGGCCAACAATGAGCAGTTCTTC.